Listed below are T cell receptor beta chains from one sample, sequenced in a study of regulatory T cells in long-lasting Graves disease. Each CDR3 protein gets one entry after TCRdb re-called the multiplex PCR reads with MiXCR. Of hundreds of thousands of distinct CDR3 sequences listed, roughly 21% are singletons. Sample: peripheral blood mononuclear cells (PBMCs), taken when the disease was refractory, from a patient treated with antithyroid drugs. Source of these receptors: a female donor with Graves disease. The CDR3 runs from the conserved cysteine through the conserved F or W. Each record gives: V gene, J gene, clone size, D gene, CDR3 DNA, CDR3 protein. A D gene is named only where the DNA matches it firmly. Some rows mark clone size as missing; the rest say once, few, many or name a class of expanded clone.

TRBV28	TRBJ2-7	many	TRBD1	TGTGCCAGCAGGTACAGGGGTCCCCTACGGTACGAGCAGTACTTC	CASRYRGPLRYEQYF
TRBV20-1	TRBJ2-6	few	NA	TGCAGTGCTACTCGGATCGGGGGCAACGGGTTTGGGGCCAACGTCCTGACTTTC	CSATRIGGNGFGANVLTF
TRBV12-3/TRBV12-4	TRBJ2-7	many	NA	TGTGCCAGCAGTTCAACCCTCTCCTACGAGCAGTACTTC	CASSSTLSYEQYF
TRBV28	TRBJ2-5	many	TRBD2	TGTGCCAGCAACCTAGCGGGAGAAGAGACCCAGTACTTC	CASNLAGEETQYF
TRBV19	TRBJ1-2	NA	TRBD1	TGTGCCAGTAGTATAGTTGGAGGGGGCGACGGCTACACCTTC	CASSIVGGGDGYTF
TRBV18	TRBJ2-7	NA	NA	TGTGCCAGCTCACCAGTTCGCAACTACGAGCAGTACTTC	CASSPVRNYEQYF
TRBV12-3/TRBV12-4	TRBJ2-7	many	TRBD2	TGTGCCAGCAGTTTCGCGACTAGCGGCGAGCAGTACTTC	CASSFATSGEQYF
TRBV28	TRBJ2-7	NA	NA	TGTGCCAGCAGCCCGGGACTTCTCTACGAGCAGTACTTC	CASSPGLLYEQYF
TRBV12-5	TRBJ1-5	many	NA	TGTGCTAGTGTTAGCGCCGGACTCCAGAGCAATCAGCCCCAGCATTTT	CASVSAGLQSNQPQHF
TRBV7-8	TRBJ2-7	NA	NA	TGTGCCAGCAGCTTAGAGCCAGGGTCCCACGAGCAGTACTTC	CASSLEPGSHEQYF
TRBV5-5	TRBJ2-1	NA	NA	TGTGCCAGCAGCTTGGAGTTTAGTGGTGAGCAGTTCTTC	CASSLEFSGEQFF
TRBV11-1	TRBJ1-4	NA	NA	TGTGCCAGCAGCCCTCAAGTGGGGGGCGAACTGTTTTTT	CASSPQVGGELFF
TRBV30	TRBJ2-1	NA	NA	TGTGCCTGGAAAGGATACAATGAGCAGTTCTTC	CAWKGYNEQFF
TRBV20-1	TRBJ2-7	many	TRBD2	TGCAGTGCTAGAGAGGGGACTAGTTCCTACGAGCAGTACTTC	CSAREGTSSYEQYF
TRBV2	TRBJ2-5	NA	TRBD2	TGTGCCAGCAGCTTAACACGGGGGAGGGGAGAGACCCAGTACTTC	CASSLTRGRGETQYF
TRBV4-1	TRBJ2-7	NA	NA	TGCGCCAGCAGCCAAGAACAGGGACCCGTTTACGAGCAGTACTTC	CASSQEQGPVYEQYF
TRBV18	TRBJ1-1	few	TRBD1	TGTGCCAGCTCACCCCGTGGACTAAAGGGACAGGGGCCGCCTGAAGCTTTCTTT	CASSPRGLKGQGPPEAFF
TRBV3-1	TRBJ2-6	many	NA	TGTGCCAGCAGCCACCAGGGGATCTCTGGGGCCAACGTCCTGACTTTC	CASSHQGISGANVLTF
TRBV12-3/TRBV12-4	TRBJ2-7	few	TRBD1	TGTGCCAGCATGAGGGGGGGACAGGGGCGGAACGAGCAGTACTTC	CASMRGGQGRNEQYF
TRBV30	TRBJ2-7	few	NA	TGTGCCTGGAGTGTACGTGTCGTGACCTACGAGCAGTACTTC	CAWSVRVVTYEQYF
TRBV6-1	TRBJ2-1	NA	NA	TGTGCCAGCATAAGTGGGGTTTACAATGAGCAGTTCTTC	CASISGVYNEQFF
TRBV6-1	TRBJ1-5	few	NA	TGTGCCAGCACTTTAGGACATTATAGCAATCAGCCCCAGCATTTT	CASTLGHYSNQPQHF
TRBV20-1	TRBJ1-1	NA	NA	TGCAGTGCTAGAGTAGGGGGGAGAGACACTGAAGCTTTCTTT	CSARVGGRDTEAFF
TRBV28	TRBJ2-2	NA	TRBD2	TGTGCCAGCGGGGGGACTAGCGAGGACACCGGGGAGCTGTTTTTT	CASGGTSEDTGELFF
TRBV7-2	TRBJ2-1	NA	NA	TGTGCCAGCAGCTTAGGGGACTTGGTACTGAGCAATGAGCAGTTCTTC	CASSLGDLVLSNEQFF
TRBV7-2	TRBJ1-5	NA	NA	TGTGCCAGCAGCTTACAGGGGTCAGAGCCCCAGCATTTT	CASSLQGSEPQHF
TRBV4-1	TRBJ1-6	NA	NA	TGCGCCAGCAGCCATCCACCCGAAAGCTCCTATAATTCACCCCTCCACTTT	CASSHPPESSYNSPLHF
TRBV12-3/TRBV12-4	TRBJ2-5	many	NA	TGTGCCAGCAGTTTTGGCTCGGTCGGGGAGACCCAGTACTTC	CASSFGSVGETQYF
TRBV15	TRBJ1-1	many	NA	TGTGCCACCAGCAGAGATATCCAGGAATCGACTGAAGCTTTCTTT	CATSRDIQESTEAFF
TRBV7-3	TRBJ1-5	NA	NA	TGTGCCAGCAGCTTGGGGATGGGTCAGCCCCAGCATTTT	CASSLGMGQPQHF
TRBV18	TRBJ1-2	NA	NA	TGTGCCAGCTCAGGGGGCGTCTTCAACTATGGCTACACCTTC	CASSGGVFNYGYTF
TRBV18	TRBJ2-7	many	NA	TGTGCCAGCTCACCTGACGGAGGGGAGCAGTACTTC	CASSPDGGEQYF
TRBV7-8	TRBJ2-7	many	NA	TGTGCCAGCAGCCCGAATAGTCGCCCCTACGAGCAGTACTTC	CASSPNSRPYEQYF
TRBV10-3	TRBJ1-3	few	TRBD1	TGTGCCATCAGTCCCCGGGACAGCTCTGGAAACACCATATATTTT	CAISPRDSSGNTIYF
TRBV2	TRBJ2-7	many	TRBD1	TGTGCCAGCACCATTAGGGACAGAGTCTACGAGCAGTACTTC	CASTIRDRVYEQYF
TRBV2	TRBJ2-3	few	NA	TGTGCCAGCAGTGTTAGGGCAGATACGCAGTATTTT	CASSVRADTQYF
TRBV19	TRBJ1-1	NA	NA	TGTGCCAGTAGTCCCGTGCGGGCAGGCTTGAACACTGAAGCTTTCTTT	CASSPVRAGLNTEAFF
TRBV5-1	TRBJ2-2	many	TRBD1	TGCGCCAGCAGCCTGACCGGGACAGGGAACACCGGGGAGCTGTTTTTT	CASSLTGTGNTGELFF
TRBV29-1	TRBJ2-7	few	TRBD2	TGCAGCGCAGGACTAGCGGGAGGGTACGAGCAGTACTTC	CSAGLAGGYEQYF
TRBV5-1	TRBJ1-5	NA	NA	TGCGCCAGCAGCTTGGATGGGGGCAGCAGTCAGCCCCAGCATTTT	CASSLDGGSSQPQHF
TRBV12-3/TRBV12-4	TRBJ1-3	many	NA	TGTGCCAGCAGTTTCGGCAGGCTCTCTGGAAGCACCATATATTTT	CASSFGRLSGSTIYF
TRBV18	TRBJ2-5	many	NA	TGTGCCAGCTCAACACTTCACAGGGCCCAAGAGACCCAGTACTTC	CASSTLHRAQETQYF
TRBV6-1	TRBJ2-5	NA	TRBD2	TGTGCCAGCAGTGACGGGACTAGCGGGAGGGAGACCCAGTACTTC	CASSDGTSGRETQYF
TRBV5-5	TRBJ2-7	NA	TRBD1	TGTGCCAGCAGCAGAGACCGGGACAGGGCCCGCGAGCAGTACTTC	CASSRDRDRAREQYF
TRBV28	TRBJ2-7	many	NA	TGTGCCAGCAGTTTATGGGCGCGGGCCTACGAGCAGTACTTC	CASSLWARAYEQYF
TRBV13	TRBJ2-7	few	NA	TGTGCCAGCAGACAAAAAGGGAATTCCTACGAGCAGTACTTC	CASRQKGNSYEQYF
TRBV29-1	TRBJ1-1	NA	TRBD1	TGCAGCGTTCCACAGGGGGCGAGACATGGGGGCACTGAAGCTTTCTTT	CSVPQGARHGGTEAFF
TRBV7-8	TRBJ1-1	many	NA	TGTGCCAGCAGCCTTGAAGCTTTCTTT	CASSLEAFF
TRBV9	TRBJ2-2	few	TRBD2	TGTGCCAGCAGCGTATGGGAGCGGGAGTCCACCGGGGAGCTGTTTTTT	CASSVWERESTGELFF
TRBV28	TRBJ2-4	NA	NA	TGTGCCAGCATTGGGGGGCGCGACATTCAGTACTTC	CASIGGRDIQYF
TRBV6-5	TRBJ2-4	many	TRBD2	TGTGCCAGCAGTTACAGCCTAGCGGGTGGAGCCAAAAACATTCAGTACTTC	CASSYSLAGGAKNIQYF
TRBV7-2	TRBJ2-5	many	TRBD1	TGTGCCAGCAGCTCGGGACAGGGGTTGGAGACCCAGTACTTC	CASSSGQGLETQYF
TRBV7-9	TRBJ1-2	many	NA	TGTGCCAGCAGCTTGGTTCGCATATTTAGTTCGGGACTCACTAACTATGGCTACACCTTC	CASSLVRIFSSGLTNYGYTF
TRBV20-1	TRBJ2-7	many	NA	TGCAGTGCTAGCGGCCCCAACTACGAGCAGTACTTC	CSASGPNYEQYF
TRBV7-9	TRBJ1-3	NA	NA	TGTGCCAGCGGTGAAACGCAAGCTGGAAACACCATATATTTT	CASGETQAGNTIYF